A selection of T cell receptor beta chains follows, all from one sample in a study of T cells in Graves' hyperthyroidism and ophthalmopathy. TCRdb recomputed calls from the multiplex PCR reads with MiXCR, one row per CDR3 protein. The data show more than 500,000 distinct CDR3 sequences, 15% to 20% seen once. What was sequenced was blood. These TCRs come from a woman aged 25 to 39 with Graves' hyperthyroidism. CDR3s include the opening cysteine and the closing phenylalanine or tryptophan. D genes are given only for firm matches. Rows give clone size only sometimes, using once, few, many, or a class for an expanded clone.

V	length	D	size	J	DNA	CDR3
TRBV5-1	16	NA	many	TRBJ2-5	TGCGCCACTTGGAAGGGAACAGGGAGTAGGATGGAGACCCAGTACTTC	CATWKGTGSRMETQYF
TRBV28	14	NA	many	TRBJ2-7	TGTGCCAGCAGTTCAGCCACCGGATCCTACGAGCAGTACTTC	CASSSATGSYEQYF
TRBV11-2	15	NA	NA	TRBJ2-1	TGTGCCAGCAGCTTAGCTCGCTACAGATACAATGAGCAGTTCTTC	CASSLARYRYNEQFF
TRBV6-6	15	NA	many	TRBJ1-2	TGTGCCAGCAGTTACGGGGGTCCGGTCCACTATGGCTACACCTTC	CASSYGGPVHYGYTF
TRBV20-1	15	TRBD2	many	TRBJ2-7	TGCAGTGCTAGAGATGTAGCGGGATCGTCCTACGAGCAGTACTTC	CSARDVAGSSYEQYF
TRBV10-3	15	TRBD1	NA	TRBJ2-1	TGTGCCATCAGGACCGGCCGGACAGGGGGGAATGAGCAGTTCTTC	CAIRTGRTGGNEQFF
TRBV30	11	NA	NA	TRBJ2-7	TGTGCCTGGAGTTCAGGGCGGGAGCAGTACTTC	CAWSSGREQYF
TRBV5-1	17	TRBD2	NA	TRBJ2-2	TGCGCCAGCAGCTTGCCCGGGACTAGCGGGAACACCGGGGAGCTGTTTTTT	CASSLPGTSGNTGELFF
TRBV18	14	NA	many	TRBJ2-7	TGTGCCAGCTCAGAAGGGGGGCAGACCTACGAGCAGTACTTC	CASSEGGQTYEQYF
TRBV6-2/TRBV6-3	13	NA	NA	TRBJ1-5	TGTGCCAGCAGTCCTTCTGAAAGCGGGCCCCAGCATTTT	CASSPSESGPQHF
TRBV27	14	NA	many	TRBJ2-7	TGTGCCAGCTGGGGTTCAGGGCTAACCTACGAGCAGTACTTC	CASWGSGLTYEQYF
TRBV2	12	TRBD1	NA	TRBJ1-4	TGTGCCAGCAGTCAGGACAGGGATAAACTGTTTTTT	CASSQDRDKLFF
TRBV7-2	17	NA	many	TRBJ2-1	TGTGCCAGCAGCGCCCCGACAGACTATACCTCCTACAATGAGCAGTTCTTC	CASSAPTDYTSYNEQFF
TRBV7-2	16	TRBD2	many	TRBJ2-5	TGTGCCAGCAGCTCCGGGACTAGCGGGAGGGTGGAGACCCAGTACTTC	CASSSGTSGRVETQYF
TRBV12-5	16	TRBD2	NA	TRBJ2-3	TGTGCTAGTGGTTTGGTACTAGCGGGCAACACAGATACGCAGTATTTT	CASGLVLAGNTDTQYF
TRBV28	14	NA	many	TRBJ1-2	TGTGCCAGCAGTTTAAGTATTTCAGGGGTGGGCTACACCTTC	CASSLSISGVGYTF
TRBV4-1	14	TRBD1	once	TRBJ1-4	TGCGCCAGCAGCCGATTCCACAGGGGTGAAAAACTGTTTTTT	CASSRFHRGEKLFF
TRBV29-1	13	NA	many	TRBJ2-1	TGCAGCGTTGAAAGGTCGCTACTGAATGAGCAGTTCTTC	CSVERSLLNEQFF
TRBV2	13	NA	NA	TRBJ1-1	TGTGCCAGAACGGGGGGGTCTGGCACTGAAGCTTTCTTT	CARTGGSGTEAFF
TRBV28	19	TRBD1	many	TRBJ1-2	TGTGCCAGCAGTTCCCCCTACCGCTTAAGCCAGGGGGCGAACTATGGCTACACCTTC	CASSSPYRLSQGANYGYTF
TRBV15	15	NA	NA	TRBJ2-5	TGTGCCACCAGCAGAGAGGACAGATATGAAGAGACCCAGTACTTC	CATSREDRYEETQYF
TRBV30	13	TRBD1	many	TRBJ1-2	TGTGCCTGGAGTGTCGAGGGGGCGCCTGGCTACACCTTC	CAWSVEGAPGYTF
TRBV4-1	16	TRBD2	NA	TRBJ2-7	TGCGCCAGCAGCCAGGTCATAGCGGGAGTGTTCTACGAGCAGTACTTC	CASSQVIAGVFYEQYF
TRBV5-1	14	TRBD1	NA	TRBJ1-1	TGCGCCAGCAGAAGATTAACAGGGGACGGTGAAGCTTTCTTT	CASRRLTGDGEAFF
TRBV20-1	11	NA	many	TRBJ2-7	TGCAGTGCTCCCATACAATACGAGCAGTACTTC	CSAPIQYEQYF
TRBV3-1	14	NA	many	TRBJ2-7	TGTGCCAGCAGCCACGCAGACAGGTCCTCCGAGCAGTACTTC	CASSHADRSSEQYF
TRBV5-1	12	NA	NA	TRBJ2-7	TGCGCCAGCAGCATCGGGAATTACGAGCAGTACTTC	CASSIGNYEQYF
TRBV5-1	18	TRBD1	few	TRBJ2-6	TGCGCCAGCAAAGGTCTCGGGACAGGAGTCTCTGGGGCCAACGTCCTGACTTTC	CASKGLGTGVSGANVLTF
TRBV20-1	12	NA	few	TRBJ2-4	TGCAGTGCGGGCCTAGCCAAAAACATTCAGTACTTC	CSAGLAKNIQYF
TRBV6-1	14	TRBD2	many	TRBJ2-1	TGTGCCAGCAGTATAGCGGGAGTGTTCTATGAGCAGTTCTTC	CASSIAGVFYEQFF
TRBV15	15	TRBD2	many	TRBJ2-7	TGTGCCACCAGCAAACCGGGACTAGCGACCGACGAGCAGTACTTC	CATSKPGLATDEQYF
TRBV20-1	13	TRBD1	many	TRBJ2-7	TGCAGTGCCCGGACAGGGAGTGTCTACGAGCAGTACTTC	CSARTGSVYEQYF
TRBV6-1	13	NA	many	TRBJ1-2	TGTGCCAGCAGTGACCCGGCCGGGGGTGGCTACACCTTC	CASSDPAGGGYTF
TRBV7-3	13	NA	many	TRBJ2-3	TGTGCCAGCAGTTCGACAGGCACAGATACGCAGTATTTT	CASSSTGTDTQYF
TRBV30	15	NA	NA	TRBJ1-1	TGTGCCTGGAGTCAGGGGCTCCTAGGGGACACTGAAGCTTTCTTT	CAWSQGLLGDTEAFF
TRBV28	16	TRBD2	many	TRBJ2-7	TGTGCCAGCAGTTTCCGACTAGCGGGAGGGACCTACGAGCAGTACTTC	CASSFRLAGGTYEQYF
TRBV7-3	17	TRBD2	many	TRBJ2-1	TGTGCCAGCAGCTCGAGGGCGGGGACTAGCGGTTACAATGAGCAGTTCTTC	CASSSRAGTSGYNEQFF
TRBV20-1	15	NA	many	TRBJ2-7	TGCAGTGCTAGAGATTTTGCTAGCGTTGCCTACGAGCAGTACTTC	CSARDFASVAYEQYF
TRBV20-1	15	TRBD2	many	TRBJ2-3	TGCAGTGCTAGAGATCGAACTAGCGGGACGGATACGCAGTATTTT	CSARDRTSGTDTQYF
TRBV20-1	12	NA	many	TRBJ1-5	TGCAGTGCTAGAAATAGCAATCAGCCCCAGCATTTT	CSARNSNQPQHF
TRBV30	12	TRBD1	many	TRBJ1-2	TGTGCCTTGACAGGGAACTTCTATGGCTACACCTTC	CALTGNFYGYTF
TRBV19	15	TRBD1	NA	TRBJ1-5	TGTGCCAGTAGTATTGGTCAGGGGGGTATTCAGCCCCAGCATTTT	CASSIGQGGIQPQHF
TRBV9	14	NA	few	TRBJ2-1	TGTGCCAGCAATAAGGGGGGGGGTTACAATGAGCAGTTCTTC	CASNKGGGYNEQFF
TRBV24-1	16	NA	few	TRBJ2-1	TGTGCCACCAGTGATGTGATGCGAGGGAGTAGCAATGAGCAGTTCTTC	CATSDVMRGSSNEQFF
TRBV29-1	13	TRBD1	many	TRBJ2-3	TGCAGCGTTGTGACAGGGGGAACAGATACGCAGTATTTT	CSVVTGGTDTQYF
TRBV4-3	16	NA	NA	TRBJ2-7	TGCGCCAGCAGCCAAGAAGTCGGCTTACCTGCCTACGAGCAGTACTTC	CASSQEVGLPAYEQYF